The 31 T cell receptor beta chains below all came from one sample that was sequenced in a study of beta chain features in type 1 diabetes. These receptors' targets are unknown. Study-wide points: TCRB CDR3 length was moderately but significantly reduced in all four CD4+ subsets of Type 1 diabetes patients.

All of the isolated RNA was reverse transcribed, so expressed TCRB transcripts were sequenced. Libraries were prepared by immunoSEQ multiplex PCR; TCRdb keeps only in-frame clonotypes and omits some of them. This table has 120,000 or so clones, over 15% appearing once. Sequences were obtained from central memory CD4+ T cells from blood. All receptors come from a man aged 25-45 years with type 1 diabetes.

The V gene is TRBV5-3, the J gene TRBJ2-1; D assignment may be TRBD1 or TRBD2 (5 bases each). TRBV5-3 is identified as an open reading frame with a role that is uncertain. This CDR3 region has 16 residues. The germline V and J ends were trimmed by 1 base and 8 bases, with 19 bases remaining between them. Here the CDR3 reads CARSLPGTPEWDEQFF. The CDR3, as DNA: TGTGCCAGAAGCTTGCCCGGGACCCCCGAATGGGATGAGCAGTTCTTC.

The chain uses TRBV4-2 and TRBJ2-3; D is unresolved. V lost 4 bases to trimming and J lost 0 bases, with 20 bases between them. Germline CDR1 reads LGHNA; CDR2 reads YNFKEQ. CDR3 length: 18 amino acids. CDR3 residues: CASSLQVSSDTSTDTQYF. The CDR3 bases are TGTGCCAGCAGCCTCCAAGTGAGTTCAGATACTAGCACAGATACGCAGTATTTT.

The chain joins TRBV2 to TRBJ2-7, with D hard to call. The germline V gene has CDR1 SNHLY and CDR2 FYNNEI. V was clipped by 9 bases and J by 3 bases, with 9 bases between them. The CDR3 is 11 residues long. The CDR3 sequence: CASSTIYEQYF. CDR3 nucleotides: TGTGCCAGTTCGACGATCTACGAGCAGTACTTC.

The table lists this clone with a few counts. The same CDR3 can be traced to other DNA sequences in this sample. The rearrangement links TRBV28 to TRBJ2-1; 11 nucleotides agree with TRBD1. The CDR3 spans 14 residues. With V trimmed by 6 bases and J by 6 bases, 4 bases remained unmatched. Germline CDR1 is MDHEN and CDR2 is SYDVKM. The CDR3 loop is CASRGQGARNEQFF. CDR3 nucleotide sequence: TGTGCCAGCAGAGGACAGGGGGCTCGCAATGAGCAGTTCTTC.

This clone turned up a few times. The chain combines TRBV6-5 with TRBJ2-7; possible D gene TRBD1, 6 bases. CDR1 is MNHEY and CDR2 is SVGAGI in the germline V gene. V was clipped by 0 bases and J by 4 bases, with 13 bases between them. The CDR3 extends over 15 amino acids. CDR3 in DNA: TGTGCCAGCAGTTACTCGGCGCTGGGGGCATACGAGCAGTACTTC. This encodes CASSYSALGAYEQYF.

This clone was counted only a few times. The CDR3 DNA reads as TGCAGCGTTGACGCGGGGTCTGGGGCCAACGTCCTGACTTTC. Translation gives CSVDAGSGANVLTF. The chain links TRBV29-1 to TRBJ2-6; a possible D gene is TRBD2 (6 bases). The CDR3 spans 14 residues. Trimming removed 3 bases at V and 1 base at J, with 7 bases between. Per the germline V gene, CDR1 is SQVTM and CDR2 is ANQGSEA.

The chain combines TRBV6-6 with TRBJ1-2; D gene unclear. This CDR3 has 13 residues. The V end was cut by 6 bases, the J end by 5 bases, with 13 bases between. Germline V gene sequence: CDR1 MNHNY, CDR2 SVGAGI (reference sequence). CDR3 nucleotides: TGTGCCAGCAGCCTAGATGGGCGGTATGGCTACACCTTC. It codes for CASSLDGRYGYTF.

In its sample, this clone was seen a few times. The chain has TRBV19 and TRBJ2-5; D assignment may be TRBD1 or TRBD2 (5 bases each). The germline gives CDR1 LNHDA, CDR2 SQIVND (reference sequence). CDR3 length: 14 amino acids. Trimming left V 3 bases short and J 1 base short, with 9 bases between. DNA for the CDR3: TGTGCCAGTAGTATCGGGGCCAGCCAAGAGACCCAGTACTTC. The encoded protein is CASSIGASQETQYF. The whole variable domain, remainder taken from reference TRBV19 and TRBJ2-5, is DGGITQSPKYLFRKEGQNVTLSCEQNLNHDAMYWYRQDPGQGLRLIYYSQIVNDFQKGDIAEGYSVSREKKESFPLTVTSAQKNPTAFYLCASSIGASQETQYFGPGTRLLVL.

This clone showed up just once. The rearrangement links TRBV29-1 to TRBJ1-2; 9 bases map to TRBD1. The CDR3 is 15 amino acids. The trim removed 2 bases at V and 3 bases at J, leaving 7 bases unmatched. CDR1 is SQVTM and CDR2 is ANQGSEA in the germline V gene. In DNA, the CDR3 is TGCAGCGTTGAACAGGGGACAGGGTTGGACTATGGCTACACCTTC. It is translated as CSVEQGTGLDYGYTF.

This clone was counted many times. The chain carries TRBV9 and TRBJ2-6; D may be TRBD1 (6 bases). This CDR3 is built from 15 residues. Germline V gives CDR1 SGDLS, CDR2 YYNGEE. The germline V and J ends were trimmed by 4 bases and 0 bases, with 8 bases remaining between them. CDR3 sequence reads: CASSSQGSGANVLTF. CDR3 nucleotide sequence: TGTGCCAGCAGCTCACAGGGCTCTGGGGCCAACGTCCTGACTTTC.

Notes on this clone: A much larger clone is a single base away; this may be a read error. The gene calls are TRBV7-9 and TRBJ2-7; D may match TRBD1 or TRBD2 (6 bases each). Per germline, CDR1 SEHNR and CDR2 FQNEAQ (reference sequence). V gave up 3 bases and J gave up 5 bases, with 20 bases separating them. The CDR3 length is 16 residues. CDR3 region: CASSLGLGAGSNEQYF. Written as DNA, the CDR3 is TGTGCCAGCAGCTTGGGGTTGGGGGCGGGGTCCAACGAGCAGTACTTC.

The gene calls are TRBV18 and TRBJ1-1; tentatively, D is TRBD1 (6 bases). Trimming left V 3 bases short and J 4 bases short, with 15 bases between. The germline gives CDR1 KGHSH, CDR2 LQKENI. The CDR3 consists of 15 residues. The CDR3 loop reads CASSPRGGGGTEAFF. DNA for the CDR3: TGTGCCAGCTCACCTCGGGGGGGCGGCGGCACTGAAGCTTTCTTT. Filled out from reference TRBV18 and TRBJ1-1, the complete variable domain reads NAGVMQNPRHLVRRRGQEARLRCSPMKGHSHVYWYRQLPEEGLKFMVYLQKENIIDESGMPKERFSAEFPKEGPSILRIQQVVRGDSAAYFCASSPRGGGGTEAFFGQGTRLTVV.

The J gene is TRBJ2-5, the V gene TRBV6-5, with D possibly TRBD2 on 5 matching bases. The germline V gene has CDR1 MNHEY and CDR2 SVGAGI. The CDR3 is 15 amino acids. V lost 2 bases and J 4 bases, leaving 14 bases between the germline ends. CDR3 DNA sequence: TGTGCCAGCAGTTACAGCGGCTACAAAGGAGAGACCCAGTACTTC. Translated, it gives CASSYSGYKGETQYF.

This clone was detected many times. The DNA for the CDR3 is TGTGCCAGCAGCTTAGCCGTGGAGACCCAGTACTTC. Amino acid sequence: CASSLAVETQYF. V gene TRBV7-8 combines with J gene TRBJ2-5; D unclear. Trimming cost V 0 bases and J 5 bases, with 4 bases left between them. The germline CDR1 and CDR2 sequences are SGHVS and FQNEAQ. This CDR3 spans 12 amino acids.

J is TRBJ2-5 and V is TRBV30; TRBD1 aligns across 11 bases. This CDR3 spans 15 amino acids. The J segment lost 3 bases and the V segment lost 4 bases, leaving 7 bases of the junction unmatched. Germline V CDR1 and CDR2: GTSNPN, SVGIG (reference sequence). The CDR3 is CAWNPGTGGEETQYF. CDR3 nucleotides: TGTGCCTGGAACCCAGGGACAGGGGGTGAAGAGACCCAGTACTTC.

Many counts were recorded for this clone. This rearrangement joins TRBV7-9 to TRBJ1-1; no clear D gene. The CDR3 runs 13 residues. Per germline, CDR1 SEHNR and CDR2 FQNEAQ (reference sequence). Deletions cut 6 bases from V and 1 base from J, with 9 bases between. The CDR3 spells CASRFAENTEAFF. In nucleotides, the CDR3 is TGTGCCAGCAGATTTGCCGAGAACACTGAAGCTTTCTTT.

V gene TRBV9 combines with J gene TRBJ2-2; D is unclear. Trimming stripped 0 bases from V and 6 bases from J, with 12 bases between. This CDR3 region has 15 residues. Per germline, CDR1 SGDLS and CDR2 YYNGEE. DNA for the CDR3: TGTGCCAGCAGCGTAGCCCCACAAACGTCCGGGGAGCTGTTTTTT. This translates into CASSVAPQTSGELFF.

The chain employs TRBV7-2 and TRBJ1-5, with D unclear. The ends were cut back, 5 bases at V and 5 bases at J, with 19 bases in the middle. This CDR3 spans 16 amino acids. Germline V gene lookup returns CDR1 SGHTA and CDR2 FQGNSA. CDR3 in DNA: TGTGCCAGCAGCCCGAACTGGGCAGCCTTGTATCAGCCCCAGCATTTT. Protein product: CASSPNWAALYQPQHF.

The chain employs TRBV2 and TRBJ2-1; D gene unclear. V was cut by 6 bases and J by 0 bases, with 9 bases left in between. This CDR3 region has 14 residues. The germline gives CDR1 SNHLY, CDR2 FYNNEI. CDR3 nucleotides: TGTGCCAGCAGGGATAGGAGCTCCTACAATGAGCAGTTCTTC. This sequence encodes CASRDRSSYNEQFF.

This chain links TRBV4-3 with TRBJ1-2; 7 positions match TRBD1. This CDR3 has 13 residues. The V segment lost 2 bases and the J segment 6 bases; nucleotides outside the gene matches: 3. Germline CDR1 is LGHNA and CDR2 is YSLEER. CDR3: CASSQLTGDGYTF. CDR3 nucleotide sequence: TGCGCCAGCAGCCAACTCACAGGGGATGGCTACACCTTC.

V gene TRBV7-8 combines with J gene TRBJ2-1, with 7 positions matching TRBD2. The CDR3 has 14 amino acids. Germline CDR1 SGHVS, CDR2 FQNEAQ. V dropped 1 base and J dropped 7; count of bases not matched to a gene: 4. The CDR3 sequence is CASSLVGEGNEQFF. Here the CDR3 DNA reads TGTGCCAGCAGCTTAGTCGGGGAGGGTAATGAGCAGTTCTTC. Based on the CDR3 plus reference TRBV7-8 and TRBJ2-1, the full variable domain is GAGVSQSPRYKVAKRGQDVALRCDPISGHVSLFWYQQALGQGPEFLTYFQNEAQLDKSGLPSDRFFAERPEGSVSTLKIQRTQQEDSAVYLCASSLVGEGNEQFFGPGTRLTVL.

This chain uses TRBV10-3 with TRBJ2-5, with D hard to call. The end of the DNA fits TRBJ2-7 better, so the J call may be wrong. Germline CDR1 ENHRY, CDR2 SYGVKD. This CDR3 region has 12 residues. The CDR3 coding sequence is TGTGCCATCAGTGAGCCCAGTCGCGAGCAGTACTTC. This encodes CAISEPSREQYF.

Worth noting for this clone: Other DNA sequences in this sample translate to the same CDR3. The chain uses TRBV6-5 and TRBJ1-2; no firm D call. Trimming left V 2 bases short and J 4 bases short, with 8 bases between. The germline V gene encodes CDR1 MNHEY and CDR2 SVGAGI. CDR3 length: 13 amino acids. For the CDR3, the DNA is TGTGCCAGCAGTTACGACGGCTCCTATGGCTACACCTTC. Its protein is CASSYDGSYGYTF.

The chain joins TRBV5-5 to TRBJ1-6; D is undetermined. Trimming took 4 bases from V and 1 from J, leaving 12 bases between them. The CDR3 loop spans 16 amino acids. Germline V gene data show CDR1 as SGHKS and CDR2 as YYEKEE (reference sequence). The CDR3 nucleotides are TGTGCCAGCAGCAGCGAAGGGAGGTCCTATAATTCACCCCTCCACTTT. This translates into CASSSEGRSYNSPLHF.

The CDR3 nucleotides are TGTGCCAGCAGTAAGAGACAGGGCATCACCGGGGAGCTGTTTTTT. This codes for CASSKRQGITGELFF. The V gene is TRBV6-6, the J gene TRBJ2-2; the match to TRBD1 covers 7 bases. CDR3 length equals 15 residues. With V trimmed by 5 bases and J by 4 bases, 7 bases remained unmatched. Germline CDR1 MNHNY, CDR2 SVGAGI (reference sequence).

This clone has only a few counts. The J gene is TRBJ2-2, the V gene TRBV2, with D possibly TRBD1 on 5 matching bases. In germline, CDR1 is SNHLY, CDR2 FYNNEI. The CDR3 runs to 14 residues. Trimming pared 6 bases from V and 2 bases from J, leaving 10 bases between. The CDR3: CASRTGINTGELFF. The CDR3 nucleotides are TGTGCCAGCAGAACAGGAATTAACACCGGGGAGCTGTTTTTT.

This CDR3 is CASSSTVSFGTAFF. The CDR3 DNA sequence: TGTGCCAGCAGCTCGACAGTCAGTTTTGGGACGGCTTTCTTT. V gene TRBV11-2 combines with J gene TRBJ1-1; D possibly corresponds to TRBD1 (5 bases). Germline CDR1 and CDR2: SGHAT and FQNNGV. V lost 4 bases and J 11 bases, leaving 20 bases between the germline ends. The CDR3 has 14 residues.

The CDR3 bases are TGTGCCAGCAGCTTGGCCATGACAGGATCCTACGAGCAGTACTTC. Its translation: CASSLAMTGSYEQYF. The gene calls are TRBV5-4 and TRBJ2-7; tentatively, D is TRBD1 (6 bases). Germline-derived CDR1 and CDR2 are SGHNT and YYREEE (reference sequence). The CDR3 is 15 residues long. Trimming left V 0 bases short and J 1 base short, with 11 bases between.

The CDR3 here is CASSPQSGSAEAFF. The CDR3 bases are TGTGCCAGCAGCCCCCAATCTGGGAGCGCTGAAGCTTTCTTT. The chain couples TRBV13 to TRBJ1-1; D ambiguous. CDR3 length: 14 amino acids. Germline lookup yields CDR1 PRHDT and CDR2 FYEKMQ (reference sequence). Trimming left V 5 bases short and J 6 bases short, with 16 bases between.

This chain uses TRBV7-2 with TRBJ1-5, with 8 bases lining up with TRBD1. With 5 bases clipped from V and 1 base from J, the junction kept 4 bases outside the gene matches. There are 15 residues in the CDR3. The germline CDR1 and CDR2 sequences are SGHTA and FQGNSA. In DNA, the CDR3 is TGTGCCAGCAGCGGGAGGGACAGGAGCAATCAGCCCCAGCATTTT. This codes for CASSGRDRSNQPQHF.

This clone was counted only a few times. This chain uses TRBV7-9 with TRBJ2-3, with 9 positions matching TRBD1. Germline lookup yields CDR1 SEHNR and CDR2 FQNEAQ (reference sequence). Trimming at V came to 5 bases and at J to 0 bases, leaving 12 bases not matched to a gene. The CDR3 is 18 residues long. The chain's CDR3 is CASSPGTGITSSTDTQYF. CDR3 nucleotides: TGTGCCAGCAGCCCGGGGACAGGGATAACTTCTAGCACAGATACGCAGTATTTT.